These 16 T cell receptor beta chains were all obtained from the same sample, sequenced in a study of spatial heterogeneity in lung cancer. Time point of the sample: sample taken at primary tumor resection. Using its own MiXCR run on the 5' RACE reads, TCRdb lists one record per CDR3 protein. The sample gives around 40,000 distinct CDR3 sequences, approximately 5.2% of which show up once; approximately 25% is in the top ten. The starting material was PBMCs, obtained at surgery. The receptor source for this set is a female donor with early-stage non-small cell lung cancer.

This clonotype appeared many times. The chain uses TRBV6-6 and TRBJ2-5; perhaps TRBD2 as D (5 bases). V was clipped by 1 base and J by 5 bases, with 8 bases between them. The CDR3 is 13 residues long. Germline assignment: CDR1 MNHNY and CDR2 SVGAGI (reference sequence). The CDR3 spells CASSYYRGETQYF. Here the CDR3 DNA reads TGTGCCAGCAGTTACTATCGAGGGGAGACCCAGTACTTC.

This chain joins TRBV7-8 and TRBJ2-5, with D possibly called TRBD1 or TRBD2 (5 bases each). V lost 4 bases, J lost 9 bases, and 12 bases lay in between. Germline-derived CDR1 and CDR2 are SGHVS and FQNEAQ. The CDR3 sequence is 12 residues long. This CDR3 reads CASSSRESAQYF. CDR3 sequence (DNA): TGTGCCAGCAGCTCCAGGGAGTCGGCCCAGTACTTC.

This clonotype was seen many times. The rearrangement uses TRBV27 and TRBJ1-2; D unclear. This CDR3 has 17 amino acids. The V gene's germline CDR1 is MNHEY and CDR2 SMNVEV (reference sequence). With 6 bases removed from V and 9 bases from J, the gap between germline ends came to 29 bases. CDR3 protein: CASSGKTEILNHMSYTF. CDR3 sequence (DNA): TGTGCCAGCAGCGGAAAAACAGAGATTCTTAACCATATGAGCTACACCTTC.

This clonotype was recorded at least ten times. This sequence joins TRBV28 and TRBJ1-2; 10 nucleotides align to TRBD1. Germline values: CDR1 MDHEN, CDR2 SYDVKM. Unmatched junction bases numbered 6, after V lost 2 bases and J lost 6 bases. There are 15 residues in the CDR3. The CDR3 protein is CASSLGGTGVNGYTF. DNA for the CDR3: TGTGCCAGCAGTTTAGGTGGGACAGGGGTAAATGGCTACACCTTC.

This clonotype has ten or more counts. The V call is TRBV20-1, the J call TRBJ1-5; D remains ambiguous. CDR1 is DFQATT and CDR2 is SNEGSKA in the germline V gene (reference sequence). The CDR3 runs to 13 residues. The CDR3 is CCVEGGSNQPQHF. CDR3 DNA: TGCTGTGTCGAGGGTGGGAGCAATCAGCCCCAGCATTTT.

This clonotype was recorded at least ten times. The chain links TRBV20-1 to TRBJ2-7; D call uncertain. The length of the CDR3 is 14 residues. CDR1 is DFQATT and CDR2 is SNEGSKA in the germline V gene (reference sequence). V was trimmed by 6 bases and J by 0 bases, leaving 15 bases between them. Written as DNA, the CDR3 is TGCAGTGCAGGGTCGGGCACGAGCTCCTACGAGCAGTACTTC. Translation gives CSAGSGTSSYEQYF.

The sample holds many counts of this clonotype. V and J are TRBV28 and TRBJ1-5; tentative D call: TRBD1 (5 bases). V dropped 7 bases and J dropped 2 bases, with 21 bases sitting between them. In germline, CDR1 is MDHEN, CDR2 SYDVKM. The CDR3 is 17 amino acids. CDR3 coding DNA: TGTGCCAGCAATTACCCCAGGCAGGGTGAAGGCAATCAGCCCCAGCATTTT. Translated: CASNYPRQGEGNQPQHF.

The rearrangement joins TRBV7-2 to TRBJ1-1, with 7 bases aligning to TRBD1. Germline trimming cut 2 bases from V and 5 bases from J; bases unmatched to any gene: 2. Germline CDR1 SGHTA, CDR2 FQGNSA. The CDR3 is made up of 13 amino acids. The CDR3 protein is CASSLQTGTEAFF. The DNA for the CDR3 is TGTGCCAGCAGCTTACAGACAGGGACTGAAGCTTTCTTT.

Ten or more counts support this clonotype. This chain joins TRBV7-2 and TRBJ2-4, with 9 bases fitting TRBD2. Germline trimming cut 2 bases from V and 3 bases from J; bases unmatched to any gene: 8. There are 17 residues in the CDR3. CDR1 and CDR2 (germline): SGHTA, FQGNSA. CDR3: CASSLRASGEFKNIQYF. Here the CDR3 DNA reads TGTGCCAGCAGCTTAAGGGCTAGCGGGGAATTCAAAAACATTCAGTACTTC.

This clonotype was recorded at least ten times. The V call is TRBV5-1, the J call TRBJ2-3; D is perhaps TRBD1 (6 bases). V was shortened by 0 bases and J by 0 bases, with 8 bases between the two germline ends. Germline assignment: CDR1 SGHRS and CDR2 YFSETQ. There are 15 residues in the CDR3. In DNA form, the CDR3 reads TGCGCCAGCAGCTTGGACAGGGCGAGCACAGATACGCAGTATTTT. Its protein is CASSLDRASTDTQYF.

This clonotype was detected many times. The chain links TRBV10-2 to TRBJ2-2; D gene ambiguous. Germline loops: CDR1 WSHSY, CDR2 SAAADI. CDR3 length equals 12 residues. The ends were cut back, 6 bases at V and 8 bases at J, with 10 bases in the middle. CDR3 bases: TGCGCCAGCAGGCAATCAGCGGGGGAGCTGTTTTTT. This gives the protein CASRQSAGELFF.

This clonotype was detected many times. The chain carries TRBV6-5 and TRBJ1-6; D is perhaps TRBD1 (6 bases). This CDR3 spans 13 amino acids. Trimming removed 5 bases at V and 6 bases at J, with 8 bases between. Germline CDR1 MNHEY, CDR2 SVGAGI. The CDR3 bases are TGTGCCAGCAGTGACAGGTTTAATTCACCCCTCCACTTT. It translates to CASSDRFNSPLHF.

This clonotype was counted many times. This chain links TRBV2 with TRBJ2-7; D remains ambiguous. With 7 bases removed from V and 5 bases from J, the gap between germline ends came to 15 bases. The germline V gene has CDR1 SNHLY and CDR2 FYNNEI. This CDR3 region has 13 residues. The CDR3 protein is CASKGPPPHEQYF. The CDR3 coding sequence is TGTGCCAGCAAGGGCCCCCCCCCCCACGAGCAGTACTTC. The full variable domain, in which reference TRBV2 and TRBJ2-7 provide the parts outside the CDR3, is EPEVTQTPSHQVTQMGQEVILRCVPISNHLYFYWYRQILGQKVEFLVSFYNNEISEKSEIFDDQFSVERPDGSNFTLKIRSTKLEDSAMYFCASKGPPPHEQYFGPGTRLTVT.

With respect to this clonotype: Just one base apart from a much larger clone, this may be a read error. This chain uses TRBV7-2 with TRBJ2-1, with 7 bases identical to TRBD2. Germline V gene lookup returns CDR1 SGHTA and CDR2 FQGNSA. The CDR3 has 14 residues. CDR3 protein: CASSPVGGYNERFF. Written as DNA, the CDR3 is TGTGCCAGCAGCCCGGTGGGGGGGTACAATGAGCGGTTCTTC.

In this sample, this clonotype turned up many times. The gene calls are TRBV7-9 and TRBJ2-3; D is ambiguous. V lost 5 bases and J 2 bases, leaving 14 bases between the germline ends. CDR1 is SEHNR, CDR2 FQNEAQ, per germline (reference sequence). The CDR3 is 15 residues long. The CDR3 spells CASSGVGFVTDTQYF. For the CDR3, the DNA is TGTGCCAGCAGCGGGGTTGGGTTTGTCACAGATACGCAGTATTTT.

This clonotype rates as medium-sized. This chain connects TRBV20-1 to TRBJ1-6; 9 bases are a match to TRBD1. Germline CDR1 is DFQATT and CDR2 is SNEGSKA (reference sequence). V shed 0 bases, J shed 8 bases, and the junction held 5 bases outside the gene matches. This CDR3 region has 15 residues. CDR3 nucleotide sequence: TGCAGTGCTAGAGATCCGGGACAGGGCGATTCACCCCTCCACTTT. Translating gives CSARDPGQGDSPLHF.